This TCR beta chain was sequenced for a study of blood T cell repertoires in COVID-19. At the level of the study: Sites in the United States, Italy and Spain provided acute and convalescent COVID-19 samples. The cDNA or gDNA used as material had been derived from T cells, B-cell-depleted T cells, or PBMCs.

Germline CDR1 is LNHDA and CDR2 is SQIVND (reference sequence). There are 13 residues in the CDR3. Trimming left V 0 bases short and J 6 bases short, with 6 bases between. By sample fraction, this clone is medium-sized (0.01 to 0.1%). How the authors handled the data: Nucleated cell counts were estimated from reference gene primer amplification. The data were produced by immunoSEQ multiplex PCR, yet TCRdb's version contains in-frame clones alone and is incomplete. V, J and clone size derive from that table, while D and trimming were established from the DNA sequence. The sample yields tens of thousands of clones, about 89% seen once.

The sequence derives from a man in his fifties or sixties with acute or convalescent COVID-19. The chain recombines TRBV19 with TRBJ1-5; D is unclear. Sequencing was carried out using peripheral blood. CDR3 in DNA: TGTGCCAGTAGTATAGAGGCGGGTCAGCCCCAGCATTTT. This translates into CASSIEAGQPQHF. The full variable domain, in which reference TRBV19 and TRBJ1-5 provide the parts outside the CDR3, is DGGITQSPKYLFRKEGQNVTLSCEQNLNHDAMYWYRQDPGQGLRLIYYSQIVNDFQKGDIAEGYSVSREKKESFPLTVTSAQKNPTAFYLCASSIEAGQPQHFGDGTRLSIL.